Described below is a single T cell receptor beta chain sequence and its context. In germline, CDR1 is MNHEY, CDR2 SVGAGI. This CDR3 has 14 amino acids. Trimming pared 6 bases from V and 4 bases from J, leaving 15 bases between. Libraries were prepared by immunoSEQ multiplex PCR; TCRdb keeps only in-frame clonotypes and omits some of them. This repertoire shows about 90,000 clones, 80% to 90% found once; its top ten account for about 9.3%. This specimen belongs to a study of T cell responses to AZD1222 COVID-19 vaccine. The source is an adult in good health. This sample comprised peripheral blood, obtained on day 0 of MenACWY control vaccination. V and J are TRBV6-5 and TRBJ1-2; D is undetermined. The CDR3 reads CASRRQDGPYGYTF. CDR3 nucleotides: TGTGCCAGCAGGAGGCAGGACGGCCCCTATGGCTACACCTTC.